This T cell receptor beta chain stems from a study of cytomegalovirus exposure and HLA in healthy donors. Across the study: From donors who were HLA-typed, an early data release held around 80 million unique TCRs.

Broader study findings: A few chains tied to CMV proved CMV antigen-specific in vitro.

The primer mix had 60 Vbeta and 13 Jbeta primers. Study processing details: The count from a later analysis was roughly 80 million unique TCR beta chains, some 10 million of them shared. Profiling relied on immunoSEQ multiplex PCR, and the TCRdb table lists in-frame clones only, not all of them. The V and J calls and clone size were taken over from that table, and D and trimming were inferred from the DNA. The repertoire holds fewer than 200,000 clones, with roughly 81% as singletons. Likely unrecorded immune exposures existed in these nominally healthy donors. Of note for this clone: The antigen is unknown. A junction end diverges from the germline sequence, so it may reflect a read error.

The CDR3 runs 16 residues. CDR1 and CDR2 from the germline V gene are SGHNT and YYREEE (reference sequence). What was sequenced was PBMCs. The origin of this receptor is a woman aged 18 to 35 in good health and CMV-seropositive. The chain has TRBV5-4 and TRBJ1-1; D is unclear. The chain's CDR3 is CASSLAGERPNTGAFF. CDR3 sequence (DNA): TGTGCCAGCAGCTTGGCTGGGGAGCGTCCGAACACTGGAGCTTTCTTT.